The source of this T cell receptor beta chain is a study of shared clonotypes between healthy human individuals. Replicate PCRs run on sorted subsets employed 200 to 250 ng DNA, around 27,000 T cell genomes. The method was immunoSEQ multiplex PCR; TCRdb's version includes in-frame clones alone and lacks a portion of them. The table shows approximately 2.1 million clones, with more than 85% occurring only once. V dropped 0 bases and J dropped 2; count of bases not matched to a gene: 6. Per germline, CDR1 SEHNR and CDR2 FQNEAQ (reference sequence). This CDR3 region has 16 residues. This sequence joins TRBV7-9 and TRBJ1-1, with 7 bases matching TRBD1. Sequenced material: naive CD4+ T cells from PBMCs. The sample's subset: CD45RA+ positively selected. The TCR was taken from a man between 18 and 35 years old in good health. Some clones in this sample may be carry-over from other donors' samples. The CDR3 nucleotides read TGTGCCAGCAGCTTAGCCGGGACAGCCATTAACACTGAAGCTTTCTTT. Translation: CASSLAGTAINTEAFF. Combining the CDR3 with reference TRBV7-9 and TRBJ1-1 gives the whole variable domain DTGVSQNPRHKITKRGQNVTFRCDPISEHNRLYWYRQTLGQGPEFLTYFQNEAQLEKSRLLSDRFSAERPKGSFSTLEIQRTEQGDSAMYLCASSLAGTAINTEAFFGQGTRLTVV.